Below are 23 T cell receptor beta chains sequenced from a single sample in a study of T cells after yellow fever vaccination (dated by TCRdb to the late 2010s). Receptor amplification or capture employed 5' RACE. The run used an Illumina HiSeq 2500. Clones were called with MiXCR by TCRdb after fastp trimmed the public reads at Q25, and only in-frame beta chains were retained. When rows share a CDR3 protein, they turn into one entry using the most common DNA and genes. The sample data list about 230,000 distinct CDR3 sequences, and over 6.5% of these were observed just once. Jointly, the top ten make up more than 0.85% of the sample. Read against the paper, the sample's treatment or condition label means: live attenuated yellow fever vaccine strain. The sequences come from CD4+ T cells sorted from PBMCs, collected on the day of the yellow fever booster vaccination. These receptors originate from a man aged 25 to 45 who received the YFV17D yellow fever vaccine.

This clonotype was recorded many times. This chain joins TRBV5-1 and TRBJ2-3; TRBD1 aligns across 11 bases. The germline CDR1 and CDR2 sequences are SGHRS and YFSETQ. CDR3 length equals 16 residues. Trimming at V came to 7 bases and at J to 3 bases, leaving 10 bases not matched to a gene. The CDR3 DNA reads TGCGCCAGCCGGACAGGGGGCGCATCGGGAACAGATACGCAGTATTTT. Encoded protein: CASRTGGASGTDTQYF.

This clonotype was seen a handful of times. The chain recombines TRBV20-1 with TRBJ2-2; 13 positions match TRBD2. The ends lost 5 bases at V and 3 bases at J; junction bases unmatched: 6. CDR1 and CDR2 (germline): DFQATT, SNEGSKA (reference sequence). The CDR3 length is 16 residues. CDR3 coding DNA: TGCAGTGCTGAGGGACTAGCGGGATTTTACACCGGGGAGCTGTTTTTT. The encoded protein is CSAEGLAGFYTGELFF.

In its sample, this clonotype was seen a few times. The rearrangement links TRBV7-2 to TRBJ2-1; 9 positions match TRBD2. This CDR3 spans 16 amino acids. The trim removed 3 bases at V and 4 bases at J, leaving 7 bases unmatched. CDR1 SGHTA and CDR2 FQGNSA come from the germline V gene. CDR3 amino acids: CASSFAGLARYNEQFF. Here the CDR3 DNA reads TGTGCCAGCAGCTTCGCCGGACTAGCGAGATACAATGAGCAGTTCTTC.

This chain links TRBV30 with TRBJ2-3, with TRBD2 matching over 8 bases. Germline lookup yields CDR1 GTSNPN and CDR2 SVGIG (reference sequence). V lost 5 bases and J lost 5; bases outside the gene matches: 6. CDR3 length: 13 amino acids. In nucleotides, the CDR3 is TGTGCCTGGGGCGGGACTAGTCAAGATACGCAGTATTTT. Its translation is CAWGGTSQDTQYF.

This clonotype has a count of ten or more. This chain connects TRBV6-5 to TRBJ2-6; possibly TRBD1 for D (5 bases). V shed 5 bases and J shed 4 bases, with 9 bases lying between them. This CDR3 is 14 amino acids long. Germline V lookup: CDR1 MNHEY, CDR2 SVGAGI. Here the CDR3 reads CASSRGSGANVLTF. In nucleotides, the CDR3 is TGTGCCAGCAGTAGGGGATCCGGGGCCAACGTCCTGACTTTC.

This clonotype was seen repeatedly, ten times or more. The chain has TRBV12-3 or TRBV12-4 and TRBJ2-2; 7 bases match TRBD1. The CDR3 is 12 amino acids. After removal of 9 bases from V and 8 bases from J, the junction contained 6 bases not matched to a gene. CDR3 bases: TGTGCCAGTAATGACAGGGCTGGGGAGCTGTTTTTT. Translated, it gives CASNDRAGELFF.

This clonotype was seen more than once but under ten times. The chain is built from TRBV24-1 and TRBJ2-2; D gene ambiguous. Trimming took 1 base from V and 13 from J, leaving 12 bases between them. The CDR3 extends over 13 amino acids. Per the germline V gene, CDR1 is KGHDR and CDR2 is SFDVKD. This CDR3 reads CATSDFLNRRLFF. CDR3 nucleotides: TGTGCCACCAGTGATTTCCTGAATCGTAGGCTGTTTTTT.

In the case of this clonotype: This could be a read error, since a much larger clone is one nucleotide away. The chain is built from TRBV5-1 and TRBJ2-2; TRBD1 agrees at 7 bases. CDR1 SGHRS and CDR2 YFSETQ come from the germline V gene. This CDR3 spans 16 amino acids. The CDR3 DNA is TGCGTCAGCAGCTTGGCCGCGACAGGGCACACCGGGGAGCTGTTTTTT. Translating gives CVSSLAATGHTGELFF.

V usage is TRBV20-1 and J usage is TRBJ2-1; 9 bases map to TRBD2. The V gene's germline CDR1 is DFQATT and CDR2 SNEGSKA (reference sequence). V shed 6 bases, J shed 3 bases, and the junction held 3 bases outside the gene matches. The CDR3 has 13 residues. The CDR3 sequence is CSALSGSYNEQFF. DNA of the CDR3: TGCAGTGCCCTTAGCGGGAGCTACAATGAGCAGTTCTTC.

The genes are TRBV12-3 or TRBV12-4 and TRBJ2-7; D call uncertain. This CDR3 region has 13 residues. Trimming shortened V by 6 bases and J by 2 bases, and 11 bases separated the two germline ends. The CDR3 loop reads CASRVGKAYEQYF. CDR3 sequence (DNA): TGTGCCAGCAGAGTGGGGAAGGCCTACGAGCAGTACTTC.

This clonotype was found a few times. The V call is TRBV5-1, the J call TRBJ2-2; TRBD2 matches 9 bases. This CDR3 has 16 amino acids. The junction had 7 bases not matched to a gene; V was cut back by 2 bases and J by 5 bases. Germline V lookup: CDR1 SGHRS, CDR2 YFSETQ. CDR3 amino acids: CASSFAAGGGTGELFF. The CDR3 DNA reads as TGCGCCAGCAGCTTTGCAGCGGGAGGAGGTACCGGGGAGCTGTTTTTT. Supplemented by reference TRBV5-1 and TRBJ2-2, the full variable domain reads KAGVTQTPRYLIKTRGQQVTLSCSPISGHRSVSWYQQTPGQGLQFLFEYFSETQRNKGNFPGRFSGRQFSNSRSEMNVSTLELGDSALYLCASSFAAGGGTGELFFGEGSRLTVL.

This clonotype has at least ten counts. This CDR3 reads CASGTWNSPLHF. The CDR3 DNA reads TGCGCCAGCGGGACCTGGAATTCACCCCTCCACTTT. J is TRBJ1-6 and V is TRBV10-1; possible D gene TRBD1, 5 bases. Trimming took off 8 bases at V and 7 bases at J, with 9 bases between the two ends. The germline CDR1 and CDR2 sequences are WNHNN and SYGVQD (reference sequence). The length of the CDR3 is 12 residues.

At least ten counts were recorded for this clonotype. The chain uses TRBV20-1 and TRBJ2-7; D possibly matches TRBD1 or TRBD2 (5 bases each). Trimming removed 5 bases from V and 0 bases from J, with 11 bases in between. The CDR3 is 13 amino acids. Germline V gene sequence: CDR1 DFQATT, CDR2 SNEGSKA (reference sequence). Here the CDR3 reads CSAPGPPSYEQYF. Written as DNA, the CDR3 is TGCAGTGCTCCGGGACCCCCCTCCTACGAGCAGTACTTC.

This clonotype came up a few times. This chain uses TRBV7-9 with TRBJ2-1, with TRBD2 matching 14 bases. Germline lookup yields CDR1 SEHNR and CDR2 FQNEAQ (reference sequence). The CDR3 runs 15 residues. After removal of 1 base from V and 9 bases from J, the junction contained 2 bases not matched to a gene. DNA for the CDR3: TGTGCCAGCAGCTTAGGTGGACTAGCGGGAGGTGAGCAGTTCTTC. Encoded protein: CASSLGGLAGGEQFF. The full variable domain, its missing parts supplied by reference TRBV7-9 and TRBJ2-1, is DTGVSQNPRHKITKRGQNVTFRCDPISEHNRLYWYRQTLGQGPEFLTYFQNEAQLEKSRLLSDRFSAERPKGSFSTLEIQRTEQGDSAMYLCASSLGGLAGGEQFFGPGTRLTVL.

This clonotype was seen at least ten times. This chain connects TRBV5-1 to TRBJ2-1, with D unclear. The CDR3 has 15 residues. Trimming took off 0 bases at V and 3 bases at J, with 10 bases between the two ends. The V gene's germline CDR1 is SGHRS and CDR2 YFSETQ. CDR3: CASSLGGLYYNEQFF. In DNA, the CDR3 is TGCGCCAGCAGCTTGGGGGGTCTCTACTACAATGAGCAGTTCTTC.

This clonotype was seen ten or more times. This rearrangement joins TRBV9 to TRBJ2-7; 7 bases are shared with TRBD2. V was pared by 2 bases and J by 5 bases, with 16 bases of the junction left unmatched. CDR1 and CDR2 from the germline V gene are SGDLS and YYNGEE. This CDR3 has 17 residues. The CDR3 region has the DNA TGTGCCAGCAGCGTCGAGGCTAGCGGATCTCAGACCCACGAGCAGTACTTC. Amino acids: CASSVEASGSQTHEQYF.

This sequence joins TRBV20-1 and TRBJ2-5; 9 positions match TRBD2. The V gene end was trimmed by 0 bases and the J gene end by 2 bases; junction bases not matched to a gene: 4. The CDR3 runs 15 residues. CDR1 is DFQATT, CDR2 SNEGSKA, per germline (reference sequence). The CDR3 sequence: CSARDLAGSQETQYF. CDR3 DNA: TGCAGTGCTAGAGATCTAGCGGGGTCACAAGAGACCCAGTACTTC.

This clonotype was observed at least ten times. The chain has TRBV28 and TRBJ1-2, with D unclear. Germline V CDR1 and CDR2: MDHEN, SYDVKM. Deletions cut 6 bases from V and 4 bases from J, with 18 bases between. This CDR3 comprises 15 residues. This CDR3 reads CASSLKPSSIYGYTF. The CDR3, as DNA: TGTGCCAGCAGCCTCAAACCGTCTTCTATCTATGGCTACACCTTC.

This clonotype was counted only a few times. This rearrangement joins TRBV20-1 to TRBJ2-3; 11 nucleotides align to TRBD1. This CDR3 spans 17 amino acids. V dropped 5 bases and J dropped 1; count of bases not matched to a gene: 11. Germline CDR1 reads DFQATT; CDR2 reads SNEGSKA (reference sequence). DNA of the CDR3: TGCAGTGCTTCTGGACAGGGGGCCCTTGGGGGCACAGATACGCAGTATTTT. It translates to CSASGQGALGGTDTQYF.

The chain has TRBV11-3 and TRBJ1-2; TRBD1 might be the D (6 bases). CDR3 length: 13 residues. The V end was cut by 5 bases, the J end by 10 bases, with 17 bases between. The germline CDR1 and CDR2 sequences are SGHNT and YENEEA. DNA for the CDR3: TGTGCCAGCAGCCTCGGGGGGCTTTTGTACTACACCTTC. It encodes CASSLGGLLYYTF.

There are a few counts of this clonotype. V is TRBV20-1 and J is TRBJ2-1; 8 bases fit TRBD2. Trimming removed 1 base from V and 10 bases from J; junction bases left unmatched: 6. The CDR3 is made up of 13 amino acids. CDR1 and CDR2 (germline): DFQATT, SNEGSKA (reference sequence). CDR3 region: CSARVGSGNEQFF. DNA of the CDR3: TGCAGTGCTAGAGTGGGTAGCGGGAACGAGCAGTTCTTC.

This clonotype was picked up a small number of times. The chain combines TRBV18 with TRBJ2-3; 8 nucleotides align to TRBD2. V shed 3 bases, J shed 4 bases, and the junction held 3 bases outside the gene matches. CDR3 length: 14 amino acids. CDR1 KGHSH and CDR2 LQKENI come from the germline V gene. In nucleotides, the CDR3 is TGTGCCAGCTCACCGCGGGGGGCGGCAGATACGCAGTATTTT. This sequence encodes CASSPRGAADTQYF.

V and J are TRBV7-2 and TRBJ2-7; possibly TRBD1 for D (6 bases). V was trimmed by 3 bases and J by 9 bases, leaving 15 bases between them. Germline V gene sequence: CDR1 SGHTA, CDR2 FQGNSA. There are 13 residues in the CDR3. The DNA of the CDR3 is TGTGCCAGCAGCTTCAACAGGGATCCAATGCAGTACTTC. Its translation is CASSFNRDPMQYF.